The rows below give T cell receptor beta chains drawn from one sample of a study of TIL therapy for anti-PD-1-resistant metastatic lung cancer. TCRdb's table, derived via immunoSEQ multiplex PCR, lists solely in-frame clones and lacks some. The profile shows 15,000 to 20,000 clones, 83% of them singletons. Source: blood, taken at baseline. The source of these receptors is a person aged 25-79 years with non-small cell lung cancer. Both conserved end residues are part of each CDR3. D genes are given only for firm matches. Part of the rows lack a size; the others show once, few, many or a class for expanded clones.

>TRBJ2-2|.|TRBD1|19|TRBV7-9
CASSLRFIGQGARTGELFF
TGTGCCAGCAGCTTAAGGTTCATCGGACAGGGGGCTCGGACCGGGGAGCTGTTTTTT
>TRBJ1-1|.|.|13|TRBV11-1
CASSLGRNTEAFF
TGTGCCAGCAGCTTGGGCAGGAACACTGAAGCTTTCTTT
>TRBJ2-2|.|TRBD1|14|TRBV7-3
CASSSQGETGELFF
TGTGCCAGCAGCTCCCAGGGGGAGACCGGGGAGCTGTTTTTT
>TRBJ2-3|.|TRBD2|15|TRBV19
CASSYKAGGGDTQYF
TGTGCCAGTAGTTATAAGGCGGGAGGAGGGGATACGCAGTATTTT
>TRBJ2-4|.|TRBD2|16|TRBV19
CASSKASGLAKNIQYF
TGTGCCAGTAGTAAGGCTAGCGGACTAGCCAAAAACATTCAGTACTTC
>TRBJ1-3|.|.|15|TRBV25-1
CASSESEGLGNTIYF
TGTGCCAGCAGTGAATCCGAGGGCCTGGGAAACACCATATATTTT
>TRBJ2-3|.|TRBD1|14|TRBV5-1
CASSLNRGTDTQYF
TGCGCCAGCAGCCTAAACAGGGGAACGGATACGCAGTATTTT
>TRBJ2-7|once|TRBD1|15|TRBV4-3
CASSQGTGVGDEQYF
TGCGCCAGCAGCCAAGGGACAGGGGTTGGTGACGAGCAGTACTTC
>TRBJ2-6|few|.|15|TRBV19
CASKGPHSGANVLTF
TGTGCCAGTAAGGGGCCTCACTCTGGGGCCAACGTCCTGACTTTC
>TRBJ2-5|once|.|14|TRBV6-5
CASSYGQGQGTQYF
TGTGCCAGCAGTTACGGGCAGGGACAAGGGACCCAGTACTTC
>TRBJ1-5|few|.|15|TRBV6-1
CASSELGGINQPQHF
TGTGCCAGCAGTGAGTTGGGCGGGATTAATCAGCCCCAGCATTTT
>TRBJ2-7|few|TRBD1|14|TRBV5-1
CASSQGQEVYEQYF
TGCGCCAGCAGCCAGGGACAGGAGGTCTACGAGCAGTACTTC
>TRBJ2-7|.|.|14|TRBV14
CASSQVYPTYEQYF
TGTGCCAGCAGCCAAGTTTATCCGACCTACGAGCAGTACTTC
>TRBJ2-4|.|.|15|TRBV14
CASSQDLGAKNIQYF
TGTGCCAGCAGCCAAGATCTGGGGGCCAAAAACATTCAGTACTTC
>TRBJ2-3|.|.|13|TRBV29-1
CSVDEGGTDTQYF
TGCAGCGTTGATGAGGGTGGCACAGATACGCAGTATTTT
>TRBJ2-7|once|TRBD1|18|TRBV27
CASSLSESGTGGLYEQYF
TGTGCCAGCAGTTTATCGGAATCTGGGACAGGGGGCTTGTACGAGCAGTACTTC
>TRBJ1-5|.|TRBD1|16|TRBV4-1
CASSQPTGGNNQPQHF
TGCGCCAGCAGCCAACCCACAGGGGGCAACAATCAGCCCCAGCATTTT
>TRBJ2-3|once|.|11|TRBV20-1
CSLTTSDTQYF
TGCAGCCTTACCACCTCGGATACGCAGTATTTT
>TRBJ2-4|.|.|15|TRBV7-8
CASSFALSAKNIQYF
TGTGCCAGCAGCTTCGCTCTTAGCGCCAAAAACATTCAGTACTTC
>TRBJ2-5|.|TRBD2|16|TRBV11-2
CASRLDGGANQETQYF
TGTGCCAGCAGGCTAGACGGGGGGGCCAACCAAGAGACCCAGTACTTC
>TRBJ1-2|once|TRBD1|14|TRBV6-1
CASSDGQGARGYTF
TGTGCCAGCAGTGATGGACAGGGGGCGCGTGGCTACACCTTC
>TRBJ1-1|.|.|17|TRBV2
CASYMGLEVLVNTEAFF
TGTGCCAGCTACATGGGGCTCGAGGTTCTGGTGAACACTGAAGCTTTCTTT
>TRBJ2-5|.|.|16|TRBV7-3
CASSRRRRGAGETQYF
TGTGCCAGCAGCCGTCGCCGCCGGGGGGCCGGGGAGACCCAGTACTTC
>TRBJ2-2|once|TRBD2|16|TRBV5-1
CASRGLAGDLTGELFF
TGCGCCAGCAGGGGACTAGCGGGAGACCTCACCGGGGAGCTGTTTTTT
>TRBJ2-7|.|TRBD1|12|TRBV27
CASKTGGNEQYF
TGTGCCAGCAAGACAGGGGGGAACGAGCAGTACTTC
>TRBJ2-1|.|.|12|TRBV7-2
CASSLAVNEQFF
TGTGCCAGCAGCTTAGCTGTCAATGAGCAGTTCTTC
>TRBJ2-1|.|TRBD2|15|TRBV19
CASFTSGGAGDEQFF
TGTGCCAGTTTTACTAGCGGGGGGGCCGGGGATGAGCAGTTCTTC
>TRBJ2-1|.|.|15|TRBV7-9
CASSLIRDSYNEQFF
TGTGCCAGCAGCTTAATACGGGACTCCTACAATGAGCAGTTCTTC
>TRBJ2-7|.|TRBD2|16|TRBV7-2
CASSLIPGGLLGEQYF
TGTGCCAGCTCTCTGATACCGGGAGGGTTGTTAGGAGAGCAGTACTTC
>TRBJ2-7|.|TRBD2|19|TRBV7-3
CASSLRGPGEREGRNEQYF
TGTGCCAGCAGCTTAAGGGGCCCCGGGGAGCGGGAGGGCCGGAACGAGCAGTACTTC
>TRBJ1-1|.|.|15|TRBV9
CASSVAAGANTEAFF
TGTGCCAGCAGCGTAGCCGCAGGGGCCAACACTGAAGCTTTCTTT
>TRBJ2-7|.|.|15|TRBV15
CATSSGQRIPYEQYF
TGTGCCACCAGCAGCGGACAGAGGATCCCCTACGAGCAGTACTTC
>TRBJ2-1|once|TRBD2|14|TRBV6-4
CASSVRGGLGEQFF
TGTGCCAGCAGTGTTCGCGGGGGGCTAGGGGAGCAGTTCTTC
>TRBJ2-2|.|TRBD2|15|TRBV28
CASSPAGGDTGELFF
TGTGCCAGCAGTCCAGCGGGAGGGGACACCGGGGAGCTGTTTTTT
>TRBJ2-1|.|TRBD2|16|TRBV9
CASSVAGGNSYNEQFF
TGTGCCAGCAGCGTAGCGGGAGGGAACTCCTACAATGAGCAGTTCTTC
>TRBJ1-1|.|TRBD1|13|TRBV6-6
CASRHRGNTEAFF
TGTGCCAGCAGGCACAGGGGAAACACTGAAGCTTTCTTT
>TRBJ1-1|.|.|13|TRBV11-2
CASSPPTSTEAFF
TGTGCCAGCAGCCCCCCGACCAGTACTGAAGCTTTCTTT
>TRBJ1-3|.|.|13|TRBV14
CASSQGRGNTIYF
TGTGCCAGCAGCCAGGGTCGGGGAAACACCATATATTTT
>TRBJ2-3|.|.|10|TRBV28
CATGRTTQYF
TGTGCCACCGGTAGAACTACGCAGTATTTT
>TRBJ1-2|.|.|13|TRBV28
CASRLTGYYGYTF
TGTGCCAGCAGATTAACAGGATACTATGGCTACACCTTC
>TRBJ2-1|few|.|12|TRBV19
CASSPWGNEQFF
TGTGCCAGTAGTCCCTGGGGAAATGAGCAGTTCTTC
>TRBJ2-1|.|TRBD2|15|TRBV9
CASSVTGLANNEQFF
TGTGCCAGCAGCGTTACGGGACTAGCGAACAATGAGCAGTTCTTC
>TRBJ2-3|.|.|14|TRBV30
CAWNPGVSTDTQYF
TGTGCCTGGAACCCGGGGGTTAGCACAGATACGCAGTATTTT
>TRBJ2-2|.|TRBD2|16|TRBV5-1
CASSPPLAGGPGELFF
TGCGCCAGCAGCCCACCACTAGCGGGAGGCCCCGGGGAGCTGTTTTTT
>TRBJ2-3|.|.|14|TRBV11-3
CASSTRGGTDTQYF
TGTGCCAGCAGCACAAGGGGTGGCACAGATACGCAGTATTTT
>TRBJ1-5|.|.|15|TRBV5-1
CASSSGGGWDQPQHF
TGCGCCAGCAGCTCAGGAGGGGGTTGGGATCAGCCCCAGCATTTT
>TRBJ1-6|.|TRBD1|14|TRBV6-6
CASSYSQGASPLHF
TGTGCCAGCAGTTACTCCCAGGGGGCTTCACCCCTCCACTTT
>TRBJ2-1|.|.|13|TRBV6-1
CASRARRYNEQFF
TGTGCCAGCAGGGCCCGGAGATACAATGAGCAGTTCTTC
>TRBJ2-3|.|.|16|TRBV4-3
CASSQAGAGQRDTQYF
TGCGCCAGCAGCCAAGCAGGGGCAGGGCAAAGGGATACGCAGTATTTT
>TRBJ2-7|once|.|15|TRBV18
CASSLTGHLSTEQYF
TGTGCCAGCTCCCTTACGGGACACCTATCGACCGAGCAGTACTTC
>TRBJ1-1|.|.|14|TRBV5-4
CASSRDGGFSEAFF
TGTGCCAGCAGCCGGGACGGAGGTTTCTCTGAAGCTTTCTTT
>TRBJ2-7|.|TRBD2|15|TRBV7-2
CASSRTSGGSYEQYF
TGTGCCAGCAGCCGGACTAGCGGGGGATCCTACGAGCAGTACTTC